Included here is one T cell receptor beta chain sequence, with context. The data belong to a study of shared clonotypes between healthy human individuals. Per the germline V gene, CDR1 is SGHRS and CDR2 is YFSETQ. This CDR3 spans 17 amino acids. The V segment lost 4 bases and the J segment 0 bases; nucleotides outside the gene matches: 7. Measured with immunoSEQ multiplex PCR; TCRdb has only the in-frame clones, and not every one. The table has a few million clones, around 94% seen once. The TCR sequence derives from a man aged 18 to 29 in good health. This chain connects TRBV5-1 to TRBJ2-2; TRBD2 aligns across 9 bases. Sequenced sample: naive CD4+ T cells sorted from blood. As for subset: CD45RA+ positively selected. In DNA form, the CDR3 reads TGCGCCAGCAGCGCAACTAGCGGGTCCGCGAACACCGGGGAGCTGTTTTTT. Protein product: CASSATSGSANTGELFF.